The T cell receptor (beta chain) under discussion was sequenced for a study of vaccination and CD4 T cells after COVID-19. Study as a whole: A median of approximately 100 days (range 35 to 161) separated diagnosis from post-COVID sampling.

Sample time point: late sampling 161 to 241 days after vaccination in a few convalescent patients. The treatment is: approximately 10-day PBMC culture with coronavirus spike peptide pools or control peptides (ViraFEST assay). Scientists separated out CD4+ T cells through negative selection following 10 days in culture. The Oncomine TCR Beta short-read assay was applied to DNA of cultured CD4+ T cells. TCRdb ran MiXCR on the PCR reads and lists one entry per CDR3 protein. The sample lists more than 25,000 distinct CDR3 sequences, roughly 34% occurring once. Germline V gene sequence: CDR1 LNHNV, CDR2 YYDKDF (reference sequence). The CDR3 is 18 amino acids. V shed 1 base and J shed 3 bases, with 16 bases lying between them. Of note for this clonotype: As yet, its antigen is unknown.

The sequence was obtained from a human donor who had recovered from COVID-19. The sample in question was CD4+ T cells from blood, cultured in vitro, obtained about 7 months after SARS-CoV-2 vaccination. The rearrangement joins TRBV15 to TRBJ2-6; a possible D gene is TRBD2 (5 bases). The CDR3 here is CATSRGWRGSDGANVLTF. The CDR3 DNA follows: TGTGCCACCAGCAGAGGGTGGAGAGGGTCAGATGGGGCCAACGTCCTGACTTTC.